These 25 T cell receptor beta chains share one sample of origin, sequenced in a study of tumor-infiltrating lymphocytes in primary liver carcinoma. Each 20-30 mg portion of unsorted bulk tissue served as the source for co-extraction of RNA and DNA. A primer in the constant region served to generate TCR beta cDNA from 500 ng of total RNA. Slightly modified ARM-PCR served as the procedure for the TCR beta libraries. These libraries came from three rounds of nested multiplex PCR. Primers for the first two PCR rounds were TRBV1-TRBV30 forward primers and a C-beta reverse primer (around 10 cycles per round). TCRdb re-derived calls from the multiplex PCR reads in MiXCR, one entry per CDR3 protein. The sample has under 150,000 distinct CDR3 sequences, about two thirds seen once. The sample comprised tumor-adjacent normal liver tissue. The receptors were sampled from a woman in her sixties or seventies with primary liver carcinoma and hepatitis B virus infection.

Judged by abundance, this clonotype is medium-sized. CDR3 in amino acids: CASSLEGTGELFF. In DNA form, the CDR3 reads TGTGCCAGCAGCTTAGAGGGGACCGGGGAGCTGTTTTTT. The chain is built from TRBV11-2 and TRBJ2-2; D gene ambiguous. Germline-derived CDR1 and CDR2 are SGHAT and FQNNGV. The CDR3 has 13 amino acids. V lost 0 bases, J lost 5 bases, and 4 bases lay in between.

Of note for this clonotype: At one end the junction does not follow the germline gene, possibly because of a read error. The rearrangement uses TRBV5-4 and TRBJ2-1; TRBD1 might be the D (5 bases). The CDR3 totals 15 residues. Germline V gene sequence: CDR1 SGHNT, CDR2 YYREEE (reference sequence). CDR3 sequence reads: CASSLIQGASDEQFF. The CDR3, as DNA: TGTGCCAGCAGCTTGATTCAGGGCGCTTCGGATGAACAGTTCTTC.

About this clonotype: As the CDR3 is not closed by the conserved phenylalanine or tryptophan, this likely results from a read error. V is TRBV11-2 and J is TRBJ2-7; TRBD2 aligns across 10 bases. The germline gives CDR1 SGHAT, CDR2 FQNNGV. The CDR3 runs to 15 residues. As DNA, the CDR3 is TGTGCCAGCGGCTTAAAGCCTAGCGGGAGCGGCGAGCAGTACTCC. This encodes CASGLKPSGSGEQYS.

This clonotype was observed many times. The chain recombines TRBV28 with TRBJ2-5, with 8 bases aligning to TRBD2. Looked up from germline, CDR1 is MDHEN and CDR2 is SYDVKM. V lost 7 bases and J lost 5; bases outside the gene matches: 9. There are 14 residues in the CDR3. As DNA, the CDR3 is TGTGCCAGCACCTCCCCCCGACTAGCGGAGACCCAGTACTTC. It codes for CASTSPRLAETQYF.

The table lists this clonotype with a count of one. The genes are TRBV29-1 and TRBJ1-2; D is possibly TRBD1 (6 bases). In germline, CDR1 is SQVTM, CDR2 ANQGSEA. V was shortened by 5 bases and J by 8 bases, with 21 bases between the two germline ends. The CDR3 extends over 14 amino acids. The CDR3 region has the DNA TGCAGCGTTCGGTTGAAGGGGGGATTGGGAGGCTACACCTTC. Protein: CSVRLKGGLGGYTF.

About this clonotype itself: One end of the junction is discordant with germline, which a read error may explain. The chain has TRBV11-2 and TRBJ2-7; 9 positions match TRBD1. This CDR3 region has 15 residues. CDR1 is SGHAT, CDR2 FQNNGV, per germline. DNA of the CDR3: TGTGCCAGCAACTTACAATGGACAGGGGAAAACGAGCAGTACTTC. It codes for CASNLQWTGENEQYF.

Concerning this clonotype: A junction boundary mismatches the germline segment, possibly from a read error. The rearrangement joins TRBV7-8 to TRBJ2-6; 9 nucleotides agree with TRBD1. This CDR3 has 17 residues. CDR1 SGHVS and CDR2 FQNEAQ come from the germline V gene. The CDR3 nucleotides read TGTGCCAGCAGCGTGGGTACGCCAAGACAGGGGGTCAACGTCCTGACTTTC. This encodes CASSVGTPRQGVNVLTF. The variable domain in full, with the rest retrieved from reference TRBV7-8 and TRBJ2-6, is GAGVSQSPRYKVAKRGQDVALRCDPISGHVSLFWYQQALGQGPEFLTYFQNEAQLDKSGLPSDRFFAERPEGSVSTLKIQRTQQEDSAVYLCASSVGTPRQGVNVLTFGAGSRLTVL.

A remark on this clonotype: A much larger clonotype is one base distant, so this may be a read error. The gene calls are TRBV30 and TRBJ2-7; tentatively, D is TRBD2 (5 bases). Germline V lookup: CDR1 GTSNPN, CDR2 SVGIG (reference sequence). CDR3 length: 13 residues. V lost 6 bases, J lost 3 bases, and 15 bases lay in between. The CDR3 nucleotides read TGTGCCTGTAGTCGCGGGTCCTACTACGAGCAGTACTTC. This encodes CACSRGSYYEQYF.

Turning to this clonotype: An end of the junction differs from the germline gene, which may be a read error. V gene TRBV10-3 combines with J gene TRBJ1-5; D not resolved. There are 12 residues in the CDR3. Looked up from germline, CDR1 is ENHRY and CDR2 is SYGVKD. For the CDR3, the DNA is TGTGCCATCTCGATGACAAATCAGCCCCAGCTTTTT. It specifies CAISMTNQPQLF.

The chain joins TRBV10-2 to TRBJ1-6, with TRBD1 matching 9 bases. Germline V gene sequence: CDR1 WSHSY, CDR2 SAAADI. V was clipped by 6 bases and J by 8 bases; unmatched bases: 2. The length of the CDR3 is 13 residues. CDR3 protein: CASSWTGDSPLHF. The CDR3 DNA is TGCGCCAGCAGCTGGACAGGGGATTCACCCCTCCACTTT.

The chain uses TRBV4-3 and TRBJ2-2; D not certain. Deletions cut 2 bases from V and 6 bases from J, with 16 bases between. The V gene's germline CDR1 is LGHNA and CDR2 YSLEER. This CDR3 contains 16 residues. The CDR3 reads CASSQNPEGNPGELFF. CDR3 in DNA: TGCGCCAGCAGCCAAAACCCAGAAGGAAACCCCGGGGAGCTGTTTTTT.

As to this clonotype: A much bigger clone sits one base away, suggesting this may be a read error. This chain joins TRBV28 and TRBJ2-7, with 12 bases matching TRBD2. This CDR3 spans 15 amino acids. Germline lookup yields CDR1 MDHEN and CDR2 SYDVKM. This CDR3 reads CASSTRLAGVGELYF. The CDR3 DNA sequence: TGTGCCAGCAGTACCCGACTAGCGGGAGTTGGCGAGCTGTACTTC.

This clonotype was counted between two and nine times. At one end the junction does not follow the germline gene, possibly because of a read error. V gene TRBV11-1 combines with J gene TRBJ1-1, with D maybe TRBD1 (6 bases). Germline V gene sequence: CDR1 SGHAT, CDR2 FQDESV (reference sequence). CDR3 size: 14 residues. The CDR3 region is CASGFGRGGTEALF. The CDR3 nucleotides read TGTGCCAGCGGCTTCGGCAGGGGAGGAACTGAAGCTCTCTTT.

In the case of this clonotype: Compared with germline, one end of the junction differs, possibly owing to a read error. This chain uses TRBV29-1 with TRBJ2-5; perhaps TRBD2 as D (7 bases). This CDR3 spans 15 amino acids. Germline lookup yields CDR1 SQVTM and CDR2 ANQGSEA. CDR3 protein: CSVEGGTGGQETQYF. The CDR3, as DNA: TGCAGCGTGGAAGGGGGGACGGGGGGCCAAGAGACCCAGTACTTC.

Notes on this clonotype: At one of its ends the junction is not consistent with the germline gene, which may arise from a read error. The chain has TRBV5-1 and TRBJ2-2; D gene unclear. The CDR3 has 16 residues. CDR1 is SGHRS and CDR2 is YFSETQ in the germline V gene. The CDR3 protein is CASSLAAFVNTGELFF. CDR3 in DNA: TGCGCCAGCAGCTTGGCGGCTTTCGTGAACACAGGGGAGCTGTTTTTT.

This clonotype came up once. A junction boundary mismatches the germline segment, possibly from a read error. J is TRBJ1-2 and V is TRBV6-1; D might be TRBD1 (6 bases). Germline CDR1 and CDR2: MNHNS and SASEGT. This CDR3 region has 13 residues. Here the CDR3 reads CTSRIGEGDGYTF. DNA for the CDR3: TGTACCAGCAGAATTGGGGAGGGGGACGGCTACACCTTC.

As to this clonotype: This may arise from a read error, as a much more abundant clone is one base away. V usage is TRBV5-1 and J usage is TRBJ2-3; D unresolved. The CDR3 contains 14 residues. From germline, CDR1 is SGHRS and CDR2 YFSETQ. CDR3 DNA sequence: TGCGCCAACAGCTTTCGGCAGGGCACAGATACGCAGTATTTT. Its protein is CANSFRQGTDTQYF.

Notes on this clonotype: One end of the junction fails to match germline, which may point to a read error. The chain couples TRBV11-1 to TRBJ2-1; TRBD2 aligns across 9 bases. Germline CDR1 is SGHAT and CDR2 is FQDESV (reference sequence). CDR3 length equals 15 residues. DNA of the CDR3: TGTGCCAGCAGCTTCGGACCAGCGGGAGGCAATGAGGAGTTCTTC. Its translation is CASSFGPAGGNEEFF.

As regards this clonotype: The junction differs from germline at one of its ends, possibly a read error. The V gene is TRBV11-2, the J gene TRBJ1-1, with D tentatively TRBD1 (6 bases). The CDR3 totals 14 residues. The germline V gene has CDR1 SGHAT and CDR2 FQNNGV. The CDR3 sequence is CASSLGGRDAEAFF. The CDR3 DNA sequence: TGTGCCAGCAGTTTAGGGGGTAGGGACGCTGAAGCTTTCTTT. Supplemented by reference TRBV11-2 and TRBJ1-1, the full variable domain reads EAGVAQSPRYKIIEKRQSVAFWCNPISGHATLYWYQQILGQGPKLLIQFQNNGVVDDSQLPKDRFSAERLKGVDSTLKIQPAKLEDSAVYLCASSLGGRDAEAFFGQGTRLTVV.

As regards this clonotype: An end of the junction does not agree with germline; a read error may underlie this. The J gene is TRBJ2-5, the V gene TRBV5-1; a possible D gene is TRBD1 (5 bases). Germline loops: CDR1 SGHRS, CDR2 YFSETQ. The CDR3 length is 15 residues. CDR3 protein: CASSIGMGPQETRYF. CDR3 in DNA: TGCGCCAGCAGCATTGGAATGGGGCCACAAGAGACCCGGTACTTC.

This clonotype has only a few counts. At one end the junction does not follow the germline gene, possibly because of a read error. The J gene is TRBJ2-3, the V gene TRBV4-2; D gene uncertain. The CDR3 is 15 residues long. Per germline, CDR1 LGHNA and CDR2 YNFKEQ. The CDR3 region has the DNA TGTGCCAGCAGCCAAGATCCTAAACGCGCAGACACGCAGTATTTT. Protein product: CASSQDPKRADTQYF.

The count of this clonotype is one. The chain combines TRBV6-5 with TRBJ2-7; tentatively, D is TRBD2 (5 bases). The V and J ends lost 9 bases and 4 bases respectively, with 19 bases between them. This CDR3 has 14 amino acids. In germline, CDR1 is MNHEY, CDR2 SVGAGI. As DNA, the CDR3 is TGTGCCAGAAGCCAGATTCGGGGTGGGTACGAGCAGTACTTC. Its translation is CARSQIRGGYEQYF.

Concerning this clonotype: The conserved phenylalanine or tryptophan is not found at the CDR3 terminus, so this likely reflects a read error. V usage is TRBV11-2 and J usage is TRBJ1-2; D is unresolved. This CDR3 comprises 15 residues. Germline CDR1 SGHAT, CDR2 FQNNGV. CDR3 nucleotides: TGTGCTAGCAGCTTAGGCTCGGGGTTAGGCTATGGCTACACCTTA. Encoded protein: CASSLGSGLGYGYTL.

This clonotype was seen once. V and J are TRBV28 and TRBJ2-1, with TRBD2 identical over 9 bases. The CDR3 totals 18 residues. CDR1 and CDR2 from the germline V gene are MDHEN and SYDVKM. V lost 3 bases and J lost 7; bases outside the gene matches: 16. The CDR3 nucleotides read TGTGCCAGCAGTTTTTCCCTGGGTTGGCGGGAGGGCTCGAATGAGCAGTTCTTC. Amino acid sequence: CASSFSLGWREGSNEQFF.

Concerning this clonotype: The junction differs from germline at one of its ends, possibly a read error. V gene TRBV10-3 combines with J gene TRBJ2-1; 7 bases line up with TRBD2. Germline V CDR1 and CDR2: ENHRY, SYGVKD. This CDR3 is 15 amino acids long. The CDR3 coding sequence is TGTGCCATCAGTAAGTCGGGACTAAATTACAATGAGCAGTTCTTC. Translation gives CAISKSGLNYNEQFF.